In its sample, the clone carrying this TCR beta chain was seen many times. The treatment is: oral pan-JAK inhibitor, 5-10 mg twice daily. cDNA prepared by RNA extraction and subsequent reverse transcription served as the template for sequencing. Method: immunoSEQ multiplex PCR; TCRdb's copy keeps in-frame clones and lacks some. The table includes 200,000 to 250,000 clones, around two fifths detected once. This entry comes from a study of CD8+ T cells in alopecia areata. Germline values: CDR1 SGHDT, CDR2 YYEEEE. This CDR3 has 13 residues. V lost 6 bases and J 1 base, leaving 11 bases between the germline ends.

This TCR was recovered from a human donor with alopecia areata. The chain recombines TRBV5-6 with TRBJ2-7, with D perhaps given as TRBD1 or TRBD2 (5 bases each). This material consisted of CD4+ T cells sorted from blood, taken between weeks 30 and 35, from a patient treated with tofacitinib. CDR3 in DNA: TGTGCCAGCATGCCCAGGGAGTCCTACGAGCAGTACTTC. Encoded protein: CASMPRESYEQYF.